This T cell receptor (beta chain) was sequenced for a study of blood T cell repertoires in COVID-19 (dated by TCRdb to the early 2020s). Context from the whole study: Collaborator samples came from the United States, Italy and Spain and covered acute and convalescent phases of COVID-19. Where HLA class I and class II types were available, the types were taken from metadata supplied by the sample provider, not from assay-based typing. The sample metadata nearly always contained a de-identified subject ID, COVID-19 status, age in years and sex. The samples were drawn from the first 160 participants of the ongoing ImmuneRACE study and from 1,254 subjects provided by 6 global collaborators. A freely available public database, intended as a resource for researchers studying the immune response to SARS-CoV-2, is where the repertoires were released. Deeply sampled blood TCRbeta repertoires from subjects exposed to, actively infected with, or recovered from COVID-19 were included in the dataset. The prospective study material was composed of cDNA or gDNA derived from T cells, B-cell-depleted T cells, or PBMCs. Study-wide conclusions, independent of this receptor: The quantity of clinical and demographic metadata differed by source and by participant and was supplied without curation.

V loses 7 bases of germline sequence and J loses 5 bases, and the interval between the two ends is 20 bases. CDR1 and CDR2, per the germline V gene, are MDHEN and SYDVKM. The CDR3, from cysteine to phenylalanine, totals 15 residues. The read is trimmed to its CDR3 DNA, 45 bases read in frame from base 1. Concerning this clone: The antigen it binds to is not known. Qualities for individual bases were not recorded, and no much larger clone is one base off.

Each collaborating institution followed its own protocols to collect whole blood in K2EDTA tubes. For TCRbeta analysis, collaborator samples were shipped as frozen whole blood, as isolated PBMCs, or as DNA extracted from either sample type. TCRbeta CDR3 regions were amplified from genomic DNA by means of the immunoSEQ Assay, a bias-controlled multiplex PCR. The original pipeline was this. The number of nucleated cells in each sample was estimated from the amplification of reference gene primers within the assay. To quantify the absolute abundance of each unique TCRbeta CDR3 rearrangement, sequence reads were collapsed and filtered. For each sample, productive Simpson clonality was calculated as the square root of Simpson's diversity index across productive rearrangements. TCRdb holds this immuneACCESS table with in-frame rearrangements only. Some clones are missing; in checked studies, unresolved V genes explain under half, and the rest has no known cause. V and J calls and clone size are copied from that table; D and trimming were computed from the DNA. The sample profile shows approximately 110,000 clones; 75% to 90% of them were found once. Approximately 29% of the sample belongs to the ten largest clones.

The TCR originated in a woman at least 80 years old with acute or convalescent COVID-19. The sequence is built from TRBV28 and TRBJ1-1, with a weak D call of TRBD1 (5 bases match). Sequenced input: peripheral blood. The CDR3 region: CASIGGRFRETEAFF. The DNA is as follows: TGTGCCAGCATCGGGGGGAGGTTTAGGGAGACTGAAGCTTTCTTT.